This T cell receptor (beta chain) comes out of a study of cytomegalovirus exposure and HLA in healthy donors. Vbeta (60) and Jbeta (13) primers were used in the PCR. Assay used: immunoSEQ multiplex PCR; TCRdb lists only in-frame clones, some missing. The sample consists of fewer than 200,000 clones, about 75% of them appearing once. Germline CDR1 is WSHSY and CDR2 is SAAADI. This CDR3 spans 19 amino acids. Germline trimming cut 0 bases from V and 4 bases from J; bases unmatched to any gene: 18. The sequenced sample consisted of PBMCs. The TCR was taken from a woman aged 45-65 years in good health and CMV-seropositive. V gene TRBV10-2 combines with J gene TRBJ2-7, with 7 bases aligning to TRBD2. The CDR3 is CASSESVFGGRGFRYEQYF. The CDR3 DNA is TGCGCCAGCAGTGAGTCCGTTTTCGGCGGGAGAGGTTTCAGATACGAGCAGTACTTC.